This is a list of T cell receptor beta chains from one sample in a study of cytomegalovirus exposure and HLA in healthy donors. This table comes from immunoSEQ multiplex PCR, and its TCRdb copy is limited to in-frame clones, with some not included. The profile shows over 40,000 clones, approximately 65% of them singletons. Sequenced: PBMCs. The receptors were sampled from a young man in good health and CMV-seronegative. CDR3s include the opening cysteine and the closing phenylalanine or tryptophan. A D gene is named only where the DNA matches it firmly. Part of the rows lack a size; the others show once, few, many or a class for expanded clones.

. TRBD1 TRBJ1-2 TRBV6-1 TGTGCCAGCGGCAGTGCTAAGGGGGCTTTCGGCTACACCTTC CASGSAKGAFGYTF
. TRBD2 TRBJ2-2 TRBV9 TGTGCCAGCAGCGTAGCGGCGGGAGTTAGGGCCGGGGAGCTGTTTTTT CASSVAAGVRAGELFF
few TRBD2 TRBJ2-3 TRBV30 TGTGCCTGGAGCGAGACTAGCGGGAGCACAGATACGCAGTATTTT CAWSETSGSTDTQYF
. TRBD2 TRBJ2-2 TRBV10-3 TGTGCCATCCGAGAGGCTAGCGGGAAGAGCGGGGAGCTGTTTTTT CAIREASGKSGELFF
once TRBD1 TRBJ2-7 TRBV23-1 TGCGCCAGCAGTCTCAGAGGGGGCGGCTACGAGCAGTACTTC CASSLRGGGYEQYF
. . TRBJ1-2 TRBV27 TGTGCCAGCAGTTTATCGATGGCAGGGCCTCGCTATGGCTACACCTTC CASSLSMAGPRYGYTF
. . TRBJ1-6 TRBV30 TGTGCCTGGAGATTTGTTTTACATCGGGGTAAAAATTCACCCCTCCACTTT CAWRFVLHRGKNSPLHF
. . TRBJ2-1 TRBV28 TGTGCCAGCACCCCGTCGACACCGAAGGGGCTGAATGAGCAGTTCTTC CASTPSTPKGLNEQFF
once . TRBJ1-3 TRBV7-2 TGTGCCAGCAGCTCGTCTGTGTTCTCTGGAAACACCATATATTTT CASSSSVFSGNTIYF
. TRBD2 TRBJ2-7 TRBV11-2 TGTGCCAGCAGCTCCGGGACTAGCGGGAGTGGCGAGCAGTACTTC CASSSGTSGSGEQYF
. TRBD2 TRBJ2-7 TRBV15 TGTGCCACCAGCAGAGAAAAAGGTTTGGGGGGGGATTACTACGAGCAGTACTTC CATSREKGLGGDYYEQYF
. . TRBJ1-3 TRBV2 TGTGCCAGGAGACAGGAATCTGGAAACACCATATATTTT CARRQESGNTIYF
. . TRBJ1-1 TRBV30 TGTGCCTGGAGACTCCCCGGCGGGAACACTGAAGCTTTCTTT CAWRLPGGNTEAFF
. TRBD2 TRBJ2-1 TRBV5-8 TGTGCCAGCAGCACAGGACTAGCGGGACCTTACAATGAGCAGTTCTTC CASSTGLAGPYNEQFF
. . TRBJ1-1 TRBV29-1 TGCAGCGTTGTGGGGGCAGGGTGGACTGAAGCTTTCTTT CSVVGAGWTEAFF
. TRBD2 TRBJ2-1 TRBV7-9 TGTGCCAGCAGCTTACTAGCGGGAACCCTATCCTTCTACAATGAGCAGTTCTTC CASSLLAGTLSFYNEQFF
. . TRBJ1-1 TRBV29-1 TGCAGCGTTGGTAGTGACACTGAAGCTTTCTTT CSVGSDTEAFF
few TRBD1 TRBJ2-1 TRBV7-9 TGTGCCACGTCTACCGGGACAGGGGGCAATGAGCAGTTCTTC CATSTGTGGNEQFF
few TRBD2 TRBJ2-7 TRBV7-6 TGTGCCAGCAGCTTACGGCGGGAGGGCTCGTACGAGCAGTACTTC CASSLRREGSYEQYF
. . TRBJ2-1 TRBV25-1 TGTGCCAGCAGTGAATCTTACACCAATGAGCAGTTCTTC CASSESYTNEQFF
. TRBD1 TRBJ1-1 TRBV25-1 TGTGCCAGCAGTGAACCCCCGGGACAGGGAAACACTGAAGCTTTCTTT CASSEPPGQGNTEAFF
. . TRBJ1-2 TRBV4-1 TGCGCCAGCAGCCAAGATATAACACGGCAACGGGACTATGGCTACACCTTC CASSQDITRQRDYGYTF
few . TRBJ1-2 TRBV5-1 TGCGCCAGCAGCTTGGACAGGGTAGGATATGGCTACACCTTC CASSLDRVGYGYTF
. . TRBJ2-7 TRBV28 TGTGCCAGCAGTTTATTCCAGGACGAGCAGTACTTC CASSLFQDEQYF
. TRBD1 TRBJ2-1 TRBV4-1 TGCGCCAGCAGCCAAGTTGGACAGGGGCGCCTTAGCTCCTACAATGAGCAGTTCTTC CASSQVGQGRLSSYNEQFF
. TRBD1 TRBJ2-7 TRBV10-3 TGTGCCATCAACCCGGGACAGGGAGGGGACGAGCAGTACTTC CAINPGQGGDEQYF
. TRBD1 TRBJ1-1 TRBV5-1 TGCGCCAGCAGCTTGGGGACAGGGGGTACTGAAGCTTTCTTT CASSLGTGGTEAFF
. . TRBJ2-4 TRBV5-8 TGTGCCAGCAGCCTAGGGGTAGCCAAAAACATTCAGTACTTC CASSLGVAKNIQYF
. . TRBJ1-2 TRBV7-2 TGTGCCAGCAGCCCCAATGCAGGGATTGGCAGCTACACCTTC CASSPNAGIGSYTF
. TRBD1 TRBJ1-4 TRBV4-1 TGCGCCAGCAGCCAAGGGGGACAGGGAGATGAAAAACTGTTTTTT CASSQGGQGDEKLFF